The 12 T cell receptor beta chains presented below share a single source sample, sequenced in a study of Graves' ophthalmopathy and Graves' hyperthyroidism. RNA served as the template for amplifying TCR beta CDR3 regions. A first-round RT-PCR used HTBI primers, followed by a second-round multiplex PCR. TCRdb called the multiplex PCR reads again in MiXCR, with one record for every CDR3 protein. Among about 180,000 distinct CDR3 sequences, more than 30% were seen once, and the ten largest hold less than 6%. The sequencing input was peripheral blood. All receptors derive from a middle-aged woman with Graves' ophthalmopathy.

This clonotype appeared many times. This clone may be a read error of a much larger clone one base away. The J gene is TRBJ2-7, the V gene TRBV11-2; TRBD2 aligns across 8 bases. The J segment lost 6 bases and the V segment lost 5 bases, leaving 15 bases of the junction unmatched. This CDR3 spans 16 amino acids. Looked up from germline, CDR1 is SGHAT and CDR2 is FQNNGV. This chain's CDR3 is CASSRGSPGLEGEQYF. In DNA form, the CDR3 reads TGTGCCAGCAGCCGCGGGAGCCCGGGACTAGAGGGCGAGCAGTACTTC.

This clonotype came up many times. The chain carries TRBV2 and TRBJ1-6, with D possibly being TRBD1 (5 bases). V lost 1 base and J lost 4, with 14 bases in between. The CDR3 loop spans 17 amino acids. Germline V lookup: CDR1 SNHLY, CDR2 FYNNEI. CDR3 loop: CASSEERGHKYNSPLHF. CDR3 nucleotides: TGTGCCAGCAGTGAAGAAAGGGGCCACAAATATAATTCACCCCTCCACTTT.

This clonotype is labeled as medium-sized. The rearrangement joins TRBV6-2 or TRBV6-3 to TRBJ1-5; D unclear. This CDR3 is 13 amino acids long. Germline CDR1 is MNHEY and CDR2 is SVGEGT. Trimming pared 7 bases from V and 2 bases from J, leaving 9 bases between. CDR3 residues: CASTPGRNQPQHF. CDR3 sequence (DNA): TGTGCCAGCACCCCTGGTCGCAATCAGCCCCAGCATTTT.

J is TRBJ2-6 and V is TRBV4-1, with a weak D call TRBD1 (6 bases). Germline V gene sequence: CDR1 MGHRA, CDR2 YSYEKL. V was trimmed by 5 bases and J by 0 bases, leaving 17 bases between them. The CDR3 contains 18 residues. CDR3 bases: TGCGCCAGCAGCTCACACCGGGACATTCTCTCTGGGGCCAACGTCCTGACTTTC. Translation: CASSSHRDILSGANVLTF.

This clonotype has at least ten counts. Here the CDR3 DNA reads TGCAGTGCTAGTACACAGGGTGGTGTCGAGCAGTACTTC. This gives the protein CSASTQGGVEQYF. The gene calls are TRBV20-1 and TRBJ2-7, with D maybe TRBD1 (6 bases). Germline assignment: CDR1 DFQATT and CDR2 SNEGSKA (reference sequence). The CDR3 is 13 residues long. V was clipped by 3 bases and J by 6 bases, with 15 bases between them.

This clonotype was seen ten or more times. CDR3 in amino acids: CASSSTPGGTGYTF. CDR3 sequence (DNA): TGTGCCAGCAGTTCAACACCAGGGGGCACTGGCTACACCTTC. V gene TRBV12-3 or TRBV12-4 combines with J gene TRBJ1-2; 8 bases align to TRBD1. V was pared by 4 bases and J by 7 bases, with 8 bases of the junction left unmatched. The CDR3 consists of 14 residues.

This clonotype showed up many times. The V and J genes are TRBV12-3 or TRBV12-4 and TRBJ1-5; 8 bases agree with TRBD1. The CDR3 is 15 amino acids. The V gene end was trimmed by 6 bases and the J gene end by 1 base; junction bases not matched to a gene: 5. The CDR3 DNA follows: TGTGCCAGCAGGTTGGGACAGGCGAGCAATCAGCCCCAGCATTTT. It yields the protein CASRLGQASNQPQHF.

The chain combines TRBV6-2 or TRBV6-3 with TRBJ2-7; D gene uncertain. V lost 5 bases and J 5 bases, leaving 10 bases between the germline ends. Germline CDR1 reads MNHEY; CDR2 reads SVGEGT. The CDR3 totals 12 residues. This CDR3 reads CASSTPFDEQYF. The DNA for the CDR3 is TGTGCCAGCAGTACCCCATTCGACGAGCAGTACTTC.

The chain has TRBV6-2 or TRBV6-3 and TRBJ1-5; D gene uncertain. This CDR3 contains 18 residues. CDR1 is MNHEY, CDR2 SVGEGT, per germline. The V end lost 1 base, the J end lost 5 bases, and 21 bases lay between the germline ends. The CDR3 nucleotides are TGTGCCAGCAGTTACTTCTATGGGCGGGCTGTTGAGGATCAGCCCCAGCATTTT. Amino acids: CASSYFYGRAVEDQPQHF.

There are many counts of this clonotype. This chain uses TRBV12-3 or TRBV12-4 with TRBJ1-3, with a tentative D call TRBD1 (5 bases). Trimming stripped 8 bases from V and 0 bases from J, with 11 bases between. CDR3 length: 14 amino acids. The CDR3, as DNA: TGTGCCAGCCGGGACGATAGCTCTGGAAACACCATATATTTT. This encodes CASRDDSSGNTIYF.

This clonotype was seen many times. The CDR3 sequence is CSARGQPNTEAFF. CDR3 sequence (DNA): TGCAGTGCTCGGGGACAACCGAACACTGAAGCTTTCTTT. This chain connects TRBV20-1 to TRBJ1-1, with D possibly matching TRBD1 (6 bases). V gave up 5 bases and J gave up 1 base, with 11 bases separating them. The germline CDR1 and CDR2 sequences are DFQATT and SNEGSKA (reference sequence). The CDR3 loop spans 13 amino acids.

CDR3 region: CASSYSAREEGTEAFF. In DNA form, the CDR3 reads TGTGCCAGCAGTTACTCGGCCAGGGAGGAAGGCACTGAAGCTTTCTTT. V usage is TRBV6-5 and J usage is TRBJ1-1; possible D gene TRBD1, 5 bases. The germline V and J ends were trimmed by 0 bases and 4 bases, with 15 bases remaining between them. Germline V CDR1 and CDR2: MNHEY, SVGAGI. The CDR3 extends over 16 amino acids.